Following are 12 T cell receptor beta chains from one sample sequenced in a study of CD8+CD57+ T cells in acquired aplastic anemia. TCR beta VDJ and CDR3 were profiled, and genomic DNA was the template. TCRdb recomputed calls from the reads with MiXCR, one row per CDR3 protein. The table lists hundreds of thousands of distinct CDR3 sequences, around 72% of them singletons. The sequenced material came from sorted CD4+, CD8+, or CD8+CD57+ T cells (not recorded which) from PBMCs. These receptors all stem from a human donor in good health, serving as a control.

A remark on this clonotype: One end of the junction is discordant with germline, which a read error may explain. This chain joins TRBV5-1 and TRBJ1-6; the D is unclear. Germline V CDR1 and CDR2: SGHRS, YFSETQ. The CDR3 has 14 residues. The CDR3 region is CASRSLAYNQPLHF. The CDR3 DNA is TGTGCCAGCAGGTCGCTCGCTTATAATCAACCCCTCCACTTT.

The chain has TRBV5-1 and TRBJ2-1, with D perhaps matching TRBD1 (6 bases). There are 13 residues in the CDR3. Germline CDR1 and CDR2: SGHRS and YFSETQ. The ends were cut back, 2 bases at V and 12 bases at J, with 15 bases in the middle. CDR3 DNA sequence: TGCGCCAGCAGCTTAGGGACCGGGACAAGGCAGTTCTTC. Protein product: CASSLGTGTRQFF. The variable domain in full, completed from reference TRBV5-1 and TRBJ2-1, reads KAGVTQTPRYLIKTRGQQVTLSCSPISGHRSVSWYQQTPGQGLQFLFEYFSETQRNKGNFPGRFSGRQFSNSRSEMNVSTLELGDSALYLCASSLGTGTRQFFGPGTRLTVL.

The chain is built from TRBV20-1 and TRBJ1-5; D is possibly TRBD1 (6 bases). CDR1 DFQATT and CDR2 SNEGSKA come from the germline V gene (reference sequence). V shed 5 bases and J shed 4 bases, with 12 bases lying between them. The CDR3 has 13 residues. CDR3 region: CSAGGGTNQPQHF. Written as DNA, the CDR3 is TGCAGTGCTGGGGGGGGGACAAATCAGCCCCAGCATTTT.

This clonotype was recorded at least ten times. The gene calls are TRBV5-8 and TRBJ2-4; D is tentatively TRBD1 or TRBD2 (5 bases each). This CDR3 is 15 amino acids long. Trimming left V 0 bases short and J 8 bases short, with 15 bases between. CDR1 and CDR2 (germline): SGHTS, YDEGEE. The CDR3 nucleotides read TGTGCCAGCAGCTTGGCGACATTTAGAGGGGACATTCAGTACTTC. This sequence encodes CASSLATFRGDIQYF.

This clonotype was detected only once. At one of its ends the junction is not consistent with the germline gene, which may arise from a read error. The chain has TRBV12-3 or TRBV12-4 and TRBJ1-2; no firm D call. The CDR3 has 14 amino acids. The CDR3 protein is CASSQAVGEYGYTF. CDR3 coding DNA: TGCGCCAGCAGCCAAGCAGTGGGTGAATATGGCTACACCTTC.

This CDR3 is CASSLPGGSAGELFF. The DNA for the CDR3 is TGTGCCAGCAGCTTGCCCGGGGGCAGCGCCGGGGAGCTGTTTTTT. The chain recombines TRBV7-2 with TRBJ2-2, with D possibly being TRBD1 or TRBD2 (6 bases each). The V end was cut by 3 bases, the J end by 6 bases, with 14 bases between. The CDR3 covers 15 residues. CDR1 is SGHTA, CDR2 FQGNSA, per germline.

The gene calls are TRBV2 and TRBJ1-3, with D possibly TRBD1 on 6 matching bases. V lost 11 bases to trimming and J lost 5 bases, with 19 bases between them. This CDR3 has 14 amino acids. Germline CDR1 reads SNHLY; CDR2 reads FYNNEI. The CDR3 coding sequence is TGTGCCGGCCGTCATCAGGGGCCTAGAAACACCATATATTTT. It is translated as CAGRHQGPRNTIYF.

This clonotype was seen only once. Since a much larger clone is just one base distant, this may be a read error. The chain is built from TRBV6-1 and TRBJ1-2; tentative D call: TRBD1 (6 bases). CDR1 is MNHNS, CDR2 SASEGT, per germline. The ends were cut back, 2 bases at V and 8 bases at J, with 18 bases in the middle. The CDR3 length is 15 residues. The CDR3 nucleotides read TGTGCCAGCAGTGAAACGGGGTTGGGGGCTGGAGGCTACACCTTC. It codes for CASSETGLGAGGYTF.

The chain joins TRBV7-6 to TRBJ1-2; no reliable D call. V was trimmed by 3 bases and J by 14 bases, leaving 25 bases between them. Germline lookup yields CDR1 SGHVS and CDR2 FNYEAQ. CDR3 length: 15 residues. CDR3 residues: CASSFQPPANSTSTF. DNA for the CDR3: TGTGCCAGCAGCTTCCAGCCCCCAGCGAACAGTACCTCGACCTTC.

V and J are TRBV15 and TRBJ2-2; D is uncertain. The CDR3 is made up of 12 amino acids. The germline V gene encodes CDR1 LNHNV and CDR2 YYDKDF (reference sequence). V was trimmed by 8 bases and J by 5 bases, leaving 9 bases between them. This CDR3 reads CATSTTTGELFF. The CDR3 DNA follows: TGTGCCACCTCCACTACAACCGGGGAGCTGTTTTTT.

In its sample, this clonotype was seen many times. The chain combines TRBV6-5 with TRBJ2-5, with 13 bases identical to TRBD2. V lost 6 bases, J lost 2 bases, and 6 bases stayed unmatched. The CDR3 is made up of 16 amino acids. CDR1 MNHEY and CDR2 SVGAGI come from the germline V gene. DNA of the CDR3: TGTGCCAGCAGCCGGGGACTAGCGGGGCGGCAAGAGACCCAGTACTTC. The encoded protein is CASSRGLAGRQETQYF.

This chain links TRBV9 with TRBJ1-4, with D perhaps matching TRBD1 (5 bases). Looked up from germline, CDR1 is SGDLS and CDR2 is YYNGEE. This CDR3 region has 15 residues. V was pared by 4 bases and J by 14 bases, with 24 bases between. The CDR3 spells CASSPNGATYKELFF. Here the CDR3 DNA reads TGTGCCAGCAGCCCCAACGGGGCAACTTATAAAGAGCTGTTTTTT.